A single sample gave rise to the 27 T cell receptor beta chains below, sequenced in a study of T-cell memory formation after mild COVID-19 (dated by TCRdb to about 2021). The library was produced with 5' RACE. Sequencing used an Illumina NovaSeq 6000. Using fastp trimming at Q25 and MiXCR clonotype assembly, TCRdb reanalyzed the public sequencing data and kept in-frame beta chains. When rows share a CDR3 protein, they turn into one entry using the most common DNA and genes. The sample includes approximately 98,000 distinct CDR3 sequences, with roughly a sixth observed a single time. The ten biggest clones cover around 5.5% of the sample. The sequencing input was PBMCs or a T cell subset sorted from them (not recorded which). The source is a man younger than 35 who had mild COVID-19 (a few samples of this study predate the infection). The sample titles of this study are shuffled in the database, so cell type and time point are left out; the donor was told from shared clones.

This clonotype was seen repeatedly, ten times or more. The chain carries TRBV27 and TRBJ2-7; 11 nucleotides agree with TRBD2. In germline, CDR1 is MNHEY, CDR2 SMNVEV (reference sequence). V lost 10 bases and J lost 2; bases outside the gene matches: 13. The CDR3 is 16 amino acids. Written as DNA, the CDR3 is TGTGCCACCCACCGCCTAGCGGGGGGCCGGACCTACGAGCAGTACTTC. Translating it yields CATHRLAGGRTYEQYF.

This chain connects TRBV6-2 or TRBV6-3 to TRBJ2-7; D gene uncertain. The CDR3 totals 13 residues. Germline loops: CDR1 MNHEY, CDR2 SVGEGT. The V end was cut by 6 bases, the J end by 4 bases, with 13 bases between. The CDR3 bases are TGTGCCAGCAGCGCCCAGCGAATTTACGAGCAGTACGTC. It translates to CASSAQRIYEQYV.

Many counts were recorded for this clonotype. V usage is TRBV10-3 and J usage is TRBJ2-3, with D perhaps being TRBD1 or TRBD2 (5 bases each). The CDR3 is 13 residues long. Germline assignment: CDR1 ENHRY and CDR2 SYGVKD. The V end lost 6 bases, the J end lost 0 bases, and 7 bases lay between the germline ends. CDR3 sequence (DNA): TGTGCCATCAGCCGGGACAGCACAGATACGCAGTATTTT. Protein sequence: CAISRDSTDTQYF.

J is TRBJ1-1 and V is TRBV5-1; 7 bases are a match to TRBD1. Germline CDR1 is SGHRS and CDR2 is YFSETQ. The CDR3 loop spans 14 amino acids. Trimming cost V 4 bases and J 1 base; bases outside gene matches: 4. The CDR3: CASSLTGKNTEAFF. CDR3 in DNA: TGCGCCAGCAGCCTGACAGGGAAGAACACTGAAGCTTTCTTT.

This clonotype turned up a few times. V is TRBV29-1 and J is TRBJ1-5; perhaps TRBD1 as D (6 bases). CDR1 and CDR2 from the germline V gene are SQVTM and ANQGSEA. V was clipped by 6 bases and J by 6 bases, with 9 bases between them. This CDR3 spans 11 amino acids. DNA of the CDR3: TGCAGCGTAACAGGGCCTCAGCCCCAGCATTTT. Residues: CSVTGPQPQHF.

This clonotype was observed a few times. The chain recombines TRBV12-3 or TRBV12-4 with TRBJ2-1, with 8 bases matching TRBD2. The V segment lost 2 bases and the J segment 9 bases; nucleotides outside the gene matches: 9. This CDR3 is built from 15 residues. Here the CDR3 reads CASSLSGTAGGEQFF. CDR3 nucleotides: TGTGCCAGCAGTTTATCGGGGACCGCGGGGGGTGAGCAGTTCTTC.

A few counts support this clonotype. The V and J genes are TRBV7-2 and TRBJ2-7; tentative D call: TRBD2 (7 bases). Germline V lookup: CDR1 SGHTA, CDR2 FQGNSA. This CDR3 region has 16 residues. Trimming removed 2 bases at V and 3 bases at J, with 17 bases between. The CDR3 nucleotides are TGTGCCAGCAGCTTACCCGAGGGGGGGTTCCTCTACGAGCAGTACGTC. Amino acids: CASSLPEGGFLYEQYV.

In its sample, this clonotype was seen a few times. This chain joins TRBV4-1 and TRBJ2-3, with unresolved D. The germline gives CDR1 MGHRA, CDR2 YSYEKL. The CDR3 totals 14 residues. Trimming removed 0 bases from V and 4 bases from J, with 8 bases in between. CDR3 residues: CASSQDQAPDTQYF. In DNA form, the CDR3 reads TGCGCCAGCAGCCAAGATCAGGCTCCAGATACGCAGTATTTT.

In DNA form, the CDR3 reads TGTGCCAGCAGGAGACGGGCCAAAAACATTCAGTACTTC. Protein product: CASRRRAKNIQYF. This chain connects TRBV3-2 to TRBJ2-4. TRBV3-2 is annotated as a pseudogene. This CDR3 spans 13 amino acids.

This clonotype was counted between two and nine times. This chain uses TRBV28 with TRBJ2-5; either TRBD1 or TRBD2 may fit D (6 bases each). V dropped 3 bases and J dropped 14 bases, with 13 bases sitting between them. This CDR3 has 11 amino acids. The germline V gene has CDR1 MDHEN and CDR2 SYDVKM. The CDR3 protein is CASSFPGGPYF. For the CDR3, the DNA is TGTGCCAGCAGTTTCCCCGGGGGCCCTTACTTC.

This clonotype occurred a few times. This chain connects TRBV7-9 to TRBJ2-7; 7 nucleotides agree with TRBD1. The length of the CDR3 is 14 residues. Germline values: CDR1 SEHNR, CDR2 FQNEAQ (reference sequence). Germline trimming cut 5 bases from V and 0 bases from J; bases unmatched to any gene: 4. The CDR3, as DNA: TGTGCCAGCAGCACCCGACAGGGCTCCTACGAGCAGTACTTC. Protein: CASSTRQGSYEQYF.

The chain combines TRBV10-3 with TRBJ1-4; no reliable D call. Trimming took off 5 bases at V and 0 bases at J, with 10 bases between the two ends. Germline CDR1 ENHRY, CDR2 SYGVKD. The CDR3 extends over 15 amino acids. The CDR3 nucleotides are TGTGCCATCAGTAACAGTCTTACAACTAATGAAAAACTGTTTTTT. As protein: CAISNSLTTNEKLFF.

This clonotype was detected a few times. The rearrangement links TRBV7-2 to TRBJ2-7, with unresolved D. The CDR3 length is 12 residues. Germline V lookup: CDR1 SGHTA, CDR2 FQGNSA. V lost 5 bases, J lost 3 bases, and 8 bases lay in between. CDR3 nucleotides: TGTGCCAGCAGCGATGGTTACTACGAGCAGTACTTC. It encodes CASSDGYYEQYF.

The chain employs TRBV6-5 and TRBJ1-6, with D uncertain. V lost 0 bases, J lost 10 bases, and 16 bases lay in between. The germline V gene encodes CDR1 MNHEY and CDR2 SVGAGI. The CDR3 consists of 16 residues. The CDR3 nucleotides are TGTGCCAGCAGTTACTCGAGCAACCGGGGTGGGTCACCCCTCCACTTT. Residues: CASSYSSNRGGSPLHF.

The J gene is TRBJ2-5, the V gene TRBV7-3; D gene uncertain. Germline CDR1 and CDR2: SGHTA and FQGTGA. The CDR3 runs to 13 residues. Trimming removed 2 bases at V and 4 bases at J, with 8 bases between. The CDR3 is CASSLEWGETQYF. The CDR3 nucleotides read TGTGCCAGCAGCTTAGAATGGGGAGAGACCCAGTACTTC.

This clonotype turned up a few times. The chain joins TRBV7-2 to TRBJ2-3; a possible D gene is TRBD2 (6 bases). V dropped 6 bases and J dropped 0 bases, with 10 bases sitting between them. Germline lookup yields CDR1 SGHTA and CDR2 FQGNSA. This CDR3 comprises 14 residues. CDR3 loop: CASREAGSTDTQYF. Written as DNA, the CDR3 is TGTGCCAGCAGGGAGGCGGGAAGCACAGATACGCAGTATTTT.

This clonotype has a count of ten or more. The chain has TRBV12-3 or TRBV12-4 and TRBJ2-3, with 7 bases aligning to TRBD1. There are 15 residues in the CDR3. Unmatched junction bases numbered 5, after V lost 5 bases and J lost 0 bases. In nucleotides, the CDR3 is TGTGCCAGCAGTCCCCAGGGGGTTAGCACAGATACGCAGTATTTT. Translated: CASSPQGVSTDTQYF.

This clonotype was observed at least ten times. The V gene is TRBV27, the J gene TRBJ2-5, with unresolved D. The CDR3 is made up of 13 amino acids. Germline V lookup: CDR1 MNHEY, CDR2 SMNVEV (reference sequence). Trimming took off 6 bases at V and 1 base at J, with 9 bases between the two ends. CDR3 loop: CASSGLFQETQYF. CDR3 DNA sequence: TGTGCCAGCAGCGGCCTGTTCCAAGAGACCCAGTACTTC.

This clonotype has only one observation. The chain combines TRBV7-2 with TRBJ1-1, with 7 bases lining up with TRBD1. Germline V gene data show CDR1 as SGHTA and CDR2 as FQGNSA. The CDR3 runs to 13 residues. The CDR3 reads CAGVKGAATEAFF. CDR3 nucleotide sequence: TGTGCTGGGGTAAAGGGGGCTGCCACTGAAGCTTTCTTT.

J is TRBJ1-1 and V is TRBV7-9; D gene unclear. The CDR3 has 14 residues. CDR1 is SEHNR, CDR2 FQNEAQ, per germline (reference sequence). Trimming stripped 6 bases from V and 4 bases from J, with 15 bases between. This CDR3 reads CASRKSGTGTEAFF. DNA for the CDR3: TGTGCCAGCAGGAAATCGGGCACGGGCACTGAAGCTTTCTTT.

This chain connects TRBV5-1 to TRBJ2-7; 8 nucleotides line up with TRBD2. V gave up 5 bases and J gave up 0 bases; unmatched junction bases: 7. This CDR3 has 15 amino acids. Germline V CDR1 and CDR2: SGHRS, YFSETQ. CDR3 sequence: CASRVGLASSYEQYF. CDR3 in DNA: TGCGCCAGCAGAGTCGGACTAGCAAGCTCCTACGAGCAGTACTTC.

This clonotype showed up just a few times. The V and J genes are TRBV5-4 and TRBJ2-3, with TRBD2 matching over 8 bases. V lost 0 bases to trimming and J lost 4 bases; unmatched junction nucleotides: 4. The CDR3 totals 15 residues. CDR1 SGHNT and CDR2 YYREEE come from the germline V gene (reference sequence). CDR3 in DNA: TGTGCCAGCAGCTTGGGCGGGGGGAAAGCAGATACGCAGTATTTT. Residues: CASSLGGGKADTQYF.

Only a few counts were recorded for this clonotype. The chain links TRBV4-1 to TRBJ2-3; D unclear. CDR3 length: 15 amino acids. In germline, CDR1 is MGHRA, CDR2 YSYEKL. V was clipped by 0 bases and J by 3 bases, with 10 bases between them. The CDR3 DNA reads TGCGCCAGCAGCCAAGAAGCAGTGGGGACAGATACGCAGTATTTT. Protein product: CASSQEAVGTDTQYF.

The chain carries TRBV19 and TRBJ1-1, with TRBD1 as a possible D gene (5 bases). V shed 2 bases and J shed 1 base, with 14 bases lying between them. Germline V CDR1 and CDR2: LNHDA, SQIVND (reference sequence). This CDR3 has 16 amino acids. CDR3: CASSIKAGTANTEAFF. For the CDR3, the DNA is TGTGCCAGTAGTATAAAAGCAGGGACGGCGAACACTGAAGCTTTCTTT.

This clonotype showed up just once. This chain uses TRBV2 with TRBJ1-3, with 8 bases identical to TRBD1. Losses at the gene ends were 1 base for V and 5 bases for J; bases not matched to a gene: 19. The CDR3 sequence is 20 residues long. Germline V lookup: CDR1 SNHLY, CDR2 FYNNEI. The chain's CDR3 is CASSEEGGTGFSTPRNTIYF. The CDR3 DNA reads as TGTGCCAGCAGTGAAGAGGGAGGGACAGGATTTAGTACTCCGCGAAACACCATATATTTT.

The rearrangement joins TRBV14 to TRBJ2-7; D gene unclear. V was clipped by 5 bases and J by 6 bases, with 14 bases between them. Germline CDR1 and CDR2: SGHDN and FVKESK. The CDR3 covers 13 residues. The CDR3 nucleotides are TGTGCCAGCAGCTCAAGAGGTGGCGGCGAGCAGTACTTC. Residues: CASSSRGGGEQYF.

The chain uses TRBV9 and TRBJ1-1; D remains ambiguous. The CDR3 is made up of 15 amino acids. Trimming took 0 bases from V and 0 from J, leaving 9 bases between them. Germline V gene sequence: CDR1 SGDLS, CDR2 YYNGEE. The CDR3 region is CASSVEQSLNTEAFF. The CDR3 DNA is TGTGCCAGCAGCGTAGAGCAGTCCCTGAACACTGAAGCTTTCTTT.